These T cell receptor beta chains were read from a single sample in a study of blood T cell repertoires in COVID-19. Some clones are missing from TCRdb's copy, which holds only in-frame ones; the method was immunoSEQ multiplex PCR. The table shows about 190,000 clones, with more than 70% occurring only once. The sequenced sample was peripheral blood. These receptors came from a woman of 80 years or more with active or convalescent COVID-19. CDR3s include the opening cysteine and the closing phenylalanine or tryptophan. The D gene is left open where the match is weak. Size is omitted from some rows. Given values are once, few, many or a class for expanded clones.

D gene,clone size,V gene,J gene,CDR3 protein,CDR3 DNA
TRBD1,-,TRBV29-1,TRBJ1-3,CSVETGADSGNTIYF,TGCAGCGTAGAAACAGGGGCTGACTCTGGAAACACCATATATTTT
-,-,TRBV7-2,TRBJ2-3,CASIELPDTQYF,TGTGCCAGCATCGAACTACCAGATACGCAGTATTTT
TRBD1,-,TRBV19,TRBJ2-1,CASSIAQGVDSNEQFF,TGTGCCAGTAGTATAGCACAGGGGGTGGACTCGAATGAGCAGTTCTTC
TRBD1,-,TRBV5-8,TRBJ2-1,CARRGQGYNEQFF,TGTGCCAGACGGGGACAGGGTTACAATGAGCAGTTCTTC
-,few,TRBV25-1,TRBJ1-1,CASSEWGGDPEAFF,TGTGCCAGCAGTGAATGGGGGGGAGACCCTGAAGCTTTCTTT
-,-,TRBV9,TRBJ1-2,CASSYSDRNYGYTF,TGTGCCAGCAGCTACTCAGACAGAAACTATGGCTACACCTTC
TRBD2,-,TRBV9,TRBJ2-2,CASSVGTSGSTGELFF,TGTGCCAGCAGCGTTGGGACTAGCGGATCCACCGGGGAGCTGTTTTTT
TRBD2,-,TRBV5-1,TRBJ2-2,CASSLAGRGNTGELFF,TGCGCCAGCAGCTTGGCCGGGAGGGGAAACACCGGGGAGCTGTTTTTT
TRBD1,-,TRBV10-2,TRBJ1-4,CASSETPGQGKTNEKLFF,TGCGCCAGCAGTGAGACACCGGGACAGGGGAAAACTAATGAAAAACTGTTTTTT
TRBD1,-,TRBV7-6,TRBJ1-5,CASSYGQGLGQPQHF,TGTGCCAGCAGCTACGGACAGGGGCTTGGTCAGCCCCAGCATTTT
-,-,TRBV4-2,TRBJ1-3,CASSQERFSGNTIYF,TGTGCCAGCAGCCAAGAGCGGTTCTCTGGAAACACCATATATTTT
-,-,TRBV10-2,TRBJ2-7,CASSESGGTQRQYF,TGCGCCAGCAGTGAGTCTGGGGGCACTCAGCGGCAGTACTTC
TRBD1,few,TRBV28,TRBJ1-1,CASIMGQGAVTEAFF,TGTGCCAGCATTATGGGACAGGGGGCCGTAACTGAAGCTTTCTTT
TRBD1,-,TRBV4-3,TRBJ1-5,CASSQLLGTAPMAQHF,TGCGCCAGCAGCCAACTATTAGGGACAGCCCCCATGGCCCAGCATTTT
TRBD1,-,TRBV7-6,TRBJ2-1,CASSIKSHDRGNEQFF,TGTGCCAGCAGCATAAAGTCGCATGACAGGGGCAATGAGCAGTTCTTC
TRBD1,-,TRBV5-1,TRBJ2-3,CASSLTGERADTQYF,TGCGCCAGCAGCTTGACAGGGGAGAGGGCAGATACGCAGTATTTT
TRBD2,-,TRBV5-1,TRBJ2-5,CASRIGTSGGPQETQYF,TGCGCCAGCAGGATCGGGACTAGCGGGGGGCCTCAAGAGACCCAGTACTTC
-,-,TRBV6-2/TRBV6-3,TRBJ1-4,CASSYSIRSGEKLFF,TGTGCCAGCAGTTACTCGATTCGGAGCGGCGAAAAACTGTTTTTT
-,-,TRBV5-1,TRBJ1-5,CASALREGNQPQHF,TGCGCCAGCGCCCTACGGGAAGGCAATCAGCCCCAGCATTTT
TRBD2,-,TRBV4-2,TRBJ2-5,CASSHGTSGGAGETQYF,TGTGCCAGCAGCCATGGGACTAGCGGGGGAGCCGGCGAGACCCAGTACTTC
-,-,TRBV21-1,TRBJ1-1,CASSKSTRSGQLETRTEAFF,TGTGCCAGCAGCAAATCCACCCGGTCTGGACAGCTTGAAACCAGGACTGAAGCTTTCTTT
TRBD2,-,TRBV5-1,TRBJ2-3,CASSLAQTSGFRGDRDTQYF,TGCGCCAGCAGCTTGGCCCAGACTAGCGGGTTCCGAGGGGACAGGGATACGCAGTATTTT
-,-,TRBV9,TRBJ2-3,CASSVAGDTDTQYF,TGTGCCAGCAGCGTAGCGGGGGACACAGATACGCAGTATTTT
TRBD1,few,TRBV9,TRBJ1-5,CASSVADREDQPQHF,TGTGCCAGCAGCGTAGCCGACAGGGAGGATCAGCCCCAGCATTTT
-,-,TRBV5-1,TRBJ2-7,CASSTLSGGPYEQYF,TGCGCCAGCAGCACCCTATCGGGGGGCCCCTACGAGCAGTACTTC
-,-,TRBV28,TRBJ1-5,CASSLRDQPQHF,TGTGCCAGCAGTTTACGAGATCAGCCCCAGCATTTT
TRBD1,-,TRBV28,TRBJ1-6,CASRTGGTYNSPLHF,TGTGCCAGCAGGACAGGGGGCACCTATAATTCACCCCTCCACTTT
-,-,TRBV5-4,TRBJ2-7,CASSLGGTPYEQYF,TGTGCCAGCAGTCTAGGAGGGACTCCCTACGAGCAGTACTTC
TRBD2,-,TRBV6-6,TRBJ2-1,CASSWSGGPEGEQFF,TGTGCCAGCAGTTGGAGCGGGGGGCCCGAGGGTGAGCAGTTCTTC
TRBD1,-,TRBV7-9,TRBJ2-7,CASSAPGQSTHEQYF,TGTGCCAGCAGCGCCCCGGGACAGTCTACCCACGAGCAGTACTTC
-,few,TRBV20-1,TRBJ1-4,CSAIFDEKLFF,TGCAGTGCAATCTTTGATGAAAAACTGTTTTTT
-,few,TRBV3-1/TRBV3-2,TRBJ1-2,CASSQSRVRGYTF,TGTGCCAGCAGCCAATCGCGGGTACGTGGCTACACCTTC
-,-,TRBV11-2,TRBJ1-5,CASSLDSWGAYQPQHF,TGTGCCAGCAGCTTAGATTCCTGGGGCGCTTACCAGCCCCAGCATTTT
TRBD1,-,TRBV24-1,TRBJ1-2,CATSQTGGRGYTF,TGTGCCACCAGTCAAACAGGGGGCCGTGGCTACACCTTC
-,-,TRBV21-1,TRBJ2-2,CASSKVGLAGGLTGELFF,TGTGCCAGCAGCAAGGTCGGACTAGCGGGGGGCCTCACCGGGGAGCTGTTTTTT
-,once,TRBV27,TRBJ1-5,CASSLFRNNQPQHF,TGTGCCAGCAGTTTATTCCGTAACAATCAGCCCCAGCATTTT
-,-,TRBV3-1/TRBV3-2,TRBJ2-3,CASSPRAGTSTDTQYF,TGTGCCAGCAGCCCTCGGGCGGGGACTAGCACAGATACGCAGTATTTT
-,once,TRBV7-2,TRBJ1-4,CASSLGGVGSRNEKLFF,TGTGCCAGCAGCTTAGGAGGCGTTGGCAGCCGAAATGAAAAACTGTTTTTT
TRBD1,-,TRBV18,TRBJ1-4,CASSRDSSNEKLFF,TGTGCCAGCTCACGGGACAGTTCTAATGAAAAACTGTTTTTT
TRBD1,-,TRBV5-1,TRBJ2-2,CASKTGDPGELFF,TGCGCCAGCAAGACAGGGGATCCCGGGGAGCTGTTTTTT
TRBD2,-,TRBV29-1,TRBJ2-2,CSVEDRGVGGELFF,TGCAGCGTTGAAGATCGGGGGGTTGGCGGGGAGCTGTTTTTT
-,once,TRBV5-1,TRBJ2-3,CASSLGGDTQYF,TGCGCCAGCAGCTTGGGGGGCGATACGCAGTACTTT
TRBD1,-,TRBV5-4,TRBJ1-1,CASSSTGEGTEAFF,TGTGCCAGCAGCTCGACAGGGGAGGGCACTGAAGCTTTCTTT
TRBD1,-,TRBV2,TRBJ2-7,CASTGQGAYEQYF,TGTGCCAGCACCGGACAGGGCGCCTACGAGCAGTACTTC
-,-,TRBV6-2/TRBV6-3,TRBJ2-3,CASSYSTSTDTQYF,TGTGCCAGCAGTTACTCAACTAGCACAGATACGCAGTATTTT
TRBD1,once,TRBV2,TRBJ1-2,CASSRDRAENGYTF,TGTGCCAGCAGTAGAGACAGGGCGGAGAATGGCTACACCTTC
TRBD2,-,TRBV4-2,TRBJ2-1,CASSQEGLAAYNEQFF,TGTGCCAGCAGCCAAGAAGGACTAGCCGCCTACAATGAGCAGTTCTTC
-,-,TRBV5-1,TRBJ2-2,CASSLVVQGDTGELFF,TGCGCCAGCAGCTTGGTAGTACAGGGAGACACCGGGGAGCTGTTTTTT
-,-,TRBV2,TRBJ1-6,CASGVSGSYNSPLHF,TGTGCCAGCGGAGTGAGCGGGTCTTATAATTCACCCCTCCACTTT
-,-,TRBV6-2/TRBV6-3,TRBJ1-1,CASSSRDRRGAFF,TGTGCCAGCAGTTCACGGGACCGGCGGGGAGCTTTCTTT
TRBD1,-,TRBV6-1,TRBJ1-2,CASSDLGTVRSYGYTF,TGTGCCAGCAGTGATCTCGGGACAGTAAGATCCTATGGCTACACCTTC
TRBD1,-,TRBV29-1,TRBJ2-3,CSVGGSGGFSDTQYF,TGCAGCGTTGGGGGGTCAGGGGGTTTCTCAGATACGCAGTATTTT
TRBD1,-,TRBV19,TRBJ2-2,CASSRDRGSGELFF,TGTGCCAGTAGTCGGGACAGGGGGTCCGGGGAGCTGTTTTTT
-,-,TRBV10-3,TRBJ1-2,CAISPQANYGYTF,TGTGCCATCAGTCCACAGGCTAACTATGGCTACACCTTC
-,-,TRBV7-9,TRBJ1-6,CASSSTGHVNSPLHF,TGTGCCAGCAGCTCGACGGGACACGTAAATTCACCCCTCCACTTT
-,-,TRBV6-5,TRBJ1-5,CASRDSFNQPQHF,TGTGCCAGCAGAGACAGCTTCAATCAGCCCCAGCATTTT
-,few,TRBV6-1,TRBJ1-2,CASSEYGAGEAYGYTF,TGTGCCAGCAGTGAATATGGGGCAGGGGAAGCCTATGGCTACACCTTC
-,-,TRBV7-2,TRBJ1-2,CASSLAFQYSSNYGYTF,TGTGCCAGCAGCTTAGCGTTTCAGTACAGCTCTAACTATGGCTACACCTTC
-,few,TRBV5-6,TRBJ1-5,CASSLGWGQGNQPQHF,TGTGCCAGCAGTTTGGGTTGGGGGCAGGGAAATCAGCCCCAGCATTTT
-,-,TRBV18,TRBJ1-1,CASSPGFQGGTEAFF,TGTGCCAGCTCACCAGGTTTCCAGGGTGGGACTGAAGCTTTCTTT